These 17 T cell receptor beta chains were sequenced from one sample in a study of CD8 T cells in ankylosing spondylitis listed by TCRdb under 2017. The protocol used for the library was 5' RACE. TCRdb lists the instrument as Illumina HiSeq 2500. TCRdb ran its own pipeline on the public reads, namely fastp trimming at Q25 and MiXCR clone calling, and kept in-frame beta chains. Rows are combined by CDR3 protein, so each entry shows the most common genes and DNA. This sample holds 200,000 to 250,000 distinct CDR3 sequences; more than 9% were observed only once. Jointly, the top ten make up 21% of the sample. Input material: blood, either unsorted or a sorted T cell fraction (not recorded which). The receptors were sampled from a male donor with ankylosing spondylitis or in good health (not recorded which).

A remark on this clonotype: A clone one base away is much larger, so this may be a read error. This CDR3 is missing its conserved last phenylalanine or tryptophan, likely due to a read error. The V call is TRBV7-2, the J call TRBJ1-2; D perhaps matches TRBD1 (5 bases). Germline V gene sequence: CDR1 SGHTA, CDR2 FQGNSA. V lost 1 base and J 1 base, leaving 13 bases between the germline ends. The CDR3 covers 16 residues. CDR3: CASSLGPGSINYGYTV. DNA for the CDR3: TGTGCCAGCAGCTTAGGTCCAGGGTCCATTAACTATGGCTACACCGTC.

This clonotype was picked up many times. This chain uses TRBV12-3 or TRBV12-4 with TRBJ1-2; maybe TRBD1 (5 bases). Trimming shortened V by 2 bases and J by 2 bases, and 9 bases separated the two germline ends. The CDR3 runs 14 residues. CDR3 amino acids: CASSLSGGNYGYTF. CDR3 sequence (DNA): TGTGCCAGCAGTTTAAGTGGGGGGAACTATGGCTACACCTTC.

This clonotype was recorded many times. The CDR3 is CASGLGSGGSGELFF. The CDR3 bases are TGTGCTAGTGGTTTGGGTAGCGGGGGTTCGGGGGAGCTGTTTTTT. V gene TRBV12-5 combines with J gene TRBJ2-2, with 9 positions matching TRBD2. Germline CDR1 and CDR2: LGHNT and FRNRAP. CDR3 length: 15 amino acids. With V trimmed by 1 base and J by 8 bases, 5 bases remained unmatched.

The table lists this clonotype with a few counts. This chain joins TRBV29-1 and TRBJ2-5; 9 bases are shared with TRBD2. Germline assignment: CDR1 SQVTM and CDR2 ANQGSEA. There are 13 residues in the CDR3. After removal of 4 bases from V and 1 base from J, the junction contained 1 base not matched to a gene. For the CDR3, the DNA is TGCAGCGTTGCTAGCGGGGTCCAAGAGACCCAGTACTTC. This sequence encodes CSVASGVQETQYF.

This clonotype has ten or more counts. J is TRBJ1-4 and V is TRBV5-1, with TRBD1 identical over 8 bases. Germline V CDR1 and CDR2: SGHRS, YFSETQ. Germline trimming cut 0 bases from V and 7 bases from J; bases unmatched to any gene: 5. The CDR3 sequence is 15 residues long. CDR3 residues: CASSLVPTGAEKLFF. The CDR3 nucleotides are TGCGCCAGCAGCTTGGTCCCGACAGGGGCTGAAAAACTGTTTTTT. The variable domain in full, with the rest retrieved from reference TRBV5-1 and TRBJ1-4, is KAGVTQTPRYLIKTRGQQVTLSCSPISGHRSVSWYQQTPGQGLQFLFEYFSETQRNKGNFPGRFSGRQFSNSRSEMNVSTLELGDSALYLCASSLVPTGAEKLFFGSGTQLSVL.

This clonotype showed up just a few times. CDR3 protein: CASDLGGLADTQYF. In nucleotides, the CDR3 is TGTGCCAGTGATCTGGGGGGTTTGGCAGATACGCAGTATTTT. This chain joins TRBV19 and TRBJ2-3; D might be TRBD2 (6 bases). Trimming took 8 bases from V and 4 from J, leaving 16 bases between them. The CDR3 length is 14 residues. The germline CDR1 and CDR2 sequences are LNHDA and SQIVND (reference sequence).

This clonotype was seen at least ten times. V and J are TRBV18 and TRBJ1-1, with a tentative D call TRBD1 (6 bases). CDR3 size: 15 residues. V was trimmed by 4 bases and J by 1 base, leaving 13 bases between them. The V gene's germline CDR1 is KGHSH and CDR2 LQKENI. CDR3 region: CASSLSGTKNTEAFF. As DNA, the CDR3 is TGTGCCAGCTCACTGTCCGGGACAAAGAACACTGAAGCTTTCTTT.

This clonotype was observed at least ten times. V gene TRBV27 combines with J gene TRBJ2-1; 14 bases match TRBD2. With 6 bases clipped from V and 9 bases from J, the junction kept 13 bases outside the gene matches. Germline values: CDR1 MNHEY, CDR2 SMNVEV (reference sequence). This CDR3 has 17 amino acids. The CDR3: CASRPLLTSGGEGEQFF. CDR3 bases: TGTGCCAGCAGACCTCTCCTGACTAGCGGGGGGGAGGGTGAGCAGTTCTTC.

In this sample, this clonotype turned up many times. V and J are TRBV5-1 and TRBJ2-5, with D possibly being TRBD2 (6 bases). CDR3 size: 14 residues. Germline V gene lookup returns CDR1 SGHRS and CDR2 YFSETQ. Trimming left V 5 bases short and J 5 bases short, with 16 bases between. CDR3 sequence (DNA): TGCGCCAGCAGAAGTGGAGGCGGGACGGAGACCCAGTACTTC. Translating it yields CASRSGGGTETQYF.

This rearrangement joins TRBV20-1 to TRBJ1-1, with D perhaps TRBD1 (5 bases). The CDR3 totals 12 residues. In germline, CDR1 is DFQATT, CDR2 SNEGSKA (reference sequence). Between the trimmed V and J ends, which lost 1 base and 11 bases, there was a span of 14 bases. The CDR3 bases are TGCAGTGCTAGAGTCCAAGGGGAGGTGGCTTTCTTT. It encodes CSARVQGEVAFF.

This chain joins TRBV28 and TRBJ1-2; no definite D call. Germline V CDR1 and CDR2: MDHEN, SYDVKM. This CDR3 has 14 amino acids. V was shortened by 4 bases and J by 2 bases, with 11 bases between the two germline ends. The CDR3 coding sequence is TGTGCCAGCAGTTCCCCCCCAGTGAACTATGGCTACACCTTC. Protein: CASSSPPVNYGYTF.

This clonotype was observed at least ten times. This chain joins TRBV5-1 and TRBJ2-4, with D maybe TRBD2 (6 bases). Germline CDR1 reads SGHRS; CDR2 reads YFSETQ. Trimming took 6 bases from V and 8 from J, leaving 21 bases between them. The CDR3 sequence is 15 residues long. The CDR3 spells CASTMGGVSVDIQYF. The CDR3 DNA sequence: TGCGCCAGCACAATGGGCGGGGTTTCGGTAGACATTCAGTACTTC.

This clonotype was counted a few times. The CDR3 bases are TGCAGCGCCGCGGACAGGGAAGACTATGGCTACACCTTC. Its protein product is CSAADREDYGYTF. The V call is TRBV29-1, the J call TRBJ1-2, with 8 bases that match TRBD1. The CDR3 spans 13 residues. V lost 7 bases to trimming and J lost 3 bases; unmatched junction nucleotides: 7. Germline CDR1 and CDR2: SQVTM and ANQGSEA.

The rearrangement links TRBV7-9 to TRBJ2-2; 7 nucleotides line up with TRBD1. The length of the CDR3 is 14 residues. CDR1 SEHNR and CDR2 FQNEAQ come from the germline V gene (reference sequence). After removal of 4 bases from V and 3 bases from J, the junction contained 2 bases not matched to a gene. The CDR3 sequence is CASSSGTDTGELFF. CDR3 DNA: TGTGCCAGCAGCTCCGGGACAGACACCGGGGAGCTGTTTTTT.

This clonotype was observed many times. J is TRBJ2-7 and V is TRBV21-1; TRBD2, the table's D call, was not compared with the DNA. TRBV21-1 corresponds to a pseudogene. The CDR3 is 17 residues long. CDR3 nucleotide sequence: TGTGCCAGCAGCAAGCGACTAGCGGGGGTTCCCCCCTACGAGCAGTACTTC. Its protein product is CASSKRLAGVPPYEQYF.

This clonotype was observed at least ten times. This sequence joins TRBV20-1 and TRBJ2-7; D gene ambiguous. The CDR3 is 13 amino acids. In germline, CDR1 is DFQATT, CDR2 SNEGSKA (reference sequence). The V gene lost 5 bases and the J gene lost 0 bases, with 11 bases spanning the gap. The CDR3: CSAGPLDSYEQYF. CDR3 coding DNA: TGCAGTGCTGGCCCCCTAGACTCCTACGAGCAGTACTTC.

This sequence joins TRBV7-2 and TRBJ2-3; D is tentatively TRBD1 or TRBD2 (6 bases each). Trimming left V 3 bases short and J 3 bases short, with 13 bases between. The germline gives CDR1 SGHTA, CDR2 FQGNSA. CDR3 length: 15 amino acids. The CDR3 spells CASSFGGYATDTQYF. The CDR3 coding sequence is TGTGCCAGCAGCTTCGGGGGCTACGCGACAGATACGCAGTATTTT.